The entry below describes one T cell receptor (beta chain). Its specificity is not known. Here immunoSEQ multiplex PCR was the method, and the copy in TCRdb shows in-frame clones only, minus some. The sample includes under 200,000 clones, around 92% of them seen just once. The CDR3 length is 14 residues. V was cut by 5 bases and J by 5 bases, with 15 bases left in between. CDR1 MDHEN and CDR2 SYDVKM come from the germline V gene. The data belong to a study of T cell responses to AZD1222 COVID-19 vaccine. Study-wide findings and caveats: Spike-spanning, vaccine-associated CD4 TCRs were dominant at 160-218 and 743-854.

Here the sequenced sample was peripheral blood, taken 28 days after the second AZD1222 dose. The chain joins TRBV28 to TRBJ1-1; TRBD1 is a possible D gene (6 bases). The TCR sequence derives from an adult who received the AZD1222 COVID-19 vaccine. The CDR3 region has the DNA TGTGCCAGCAGTCCACCGGGACAAAGTACTGAAGCTTTCTTT. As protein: CASSPPGQSTEAFF. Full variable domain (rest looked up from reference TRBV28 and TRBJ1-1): DVKVTQSSRYLVKRTGEKVFLECVQDMDHENMFWYRQDPGLGLRLIYFSYDVKMKEKGDIPEGYSVSREKKERFSLILESASTNQTSMYLCASSPPGQSTEAFFGQGTRLTVV.